The 13 T cell receptor beta chains given below trace back to one sample, sequenced in a study of cytomegalovirus exposure and HLA in healthy donors. The PCR used 60 Vbeta and 13 Jbeta primers. Generated by immunoSEQ multiplex PCR, the TCRdb table keeps only in-frame clones and is missing some. In the table there are 85,000 to 100,000 clones, roughly four fifths of which are singletons. The sequenced sample consisted of PBMCs. These receptors were taken from a human donor in good health.

This chain uses TRBV18 with TRBJ1-4; no clear D. Trimming took off 4 bases at V and 8 bases at J, with 20 bases between the two ends. The CDR3 is 16 amino acids. Looked up from germline, CDR1 is KGHSH and CDR2 is LQKENI. The DNA for the CDR3 is TGTGCCAGCTCACAAGACGTGGTCGGGGTGGCGGAAAAACTGTTTTTT. Its protein is CASSQDVVGVAEKLFF.

The chain combines TRBV19 with TRBJ1-2, with 9 bases that match TRBD1. V lost 0 bases, J lost 6 bases, and 8 bases stayed unmatched. Germline V gene lookup returns CDR1 LNHDA and CDR2 SQIVND (reference sequence). CDR3 length: 16 amino acids. The CDR3 nucleotides read TGTGCCAGTAGTATAGACCAGGACAGGGGATTCAATGGCTACACCTTC. Residues: CASSIDQDRGFNGYTF.

The chain is built from TRBV7-6 and TRBJ1-2, with D perhaps TRBD1 (6 bases). Between the trimmed V and J ends, which lost 2 bases and 10 bases, there was a span of 14 bases. The CDR3 covers 13 residues. Germline V lookup: CDR1 SGHVS, CDR2 FNYEAQ. This CDR3 is CASSLRDNYPYTF. For the CDR3, the DNA is TGTGCCAGCAGCTTACGGGACAATTACCCCTACACCTTC.

This clone occurred a few times. The chain links TRBV5-1 to TRBJ1-1; D is unclear. Germline V gene lookup returns CDR1 SGHRS and CDR2 YFSETQ. The CDR3 totals 13 residues. Deletions cut 4 bases from V and 1 base from J, with 8 bases between. CDR3 protein: CASSPDTNTEAFF. CDR3 nucleotides: TGCGCCAGCAGCCCCGACACGAACACTGAAGCTTTCTTT.

This clone was observed a handful of times. CDR3 in amino acids: CASSQGGTGDLGGYTF. CDR3 in DNA: TGTGCCAGCAGCCAAGGGGGAACAGGGGATCTTGGAGGCTACACCTTC. The V and J genes are TRBV4-2 and TRBJ1-2; 7 positions match TRBD1. CDR1 and CDR2 from the germline V gene are LGHNA and YNFKEQ. The V segment lost 1 base and the J segment 8 bases; nucleotides outside the gene matches: 13. This CDR3 has 16 residues.

This chain connects TRBV15 to TRBJ2-1; D might be TRBD2 (7 bases). The CDR3 totals 16 residues. V was shortened by 1 base and J by 4 bases, with 14 bases between the two germline ends. CDR1 is LNHNV, CDR2 YYDKDF, per germline (reference sequence). Here the CDR3 reads CATSRVMGGQYNEQFF. The CDR3 DNA sequence: TGTGCCACCAGCAGAGTGATGGGGGGGCAATACAATGAGCAGTTCTTC.

The chain links TRBV5-4 to TRBJ2-5, with 8 bases fitting TRBD1. Germline CDR1 reads SGHNT; CDR2 reads YYREEE (reference sequence). The V and J ends lost 2 bases and 5 bases, in that order; junction bases with no gene match: 8. The CDR3 sequence is 15 residues long. CDR3 DNA sequence: TGTGCCAGCAGCTTCGGGCAGGGGGCGTCGGAGACCCAGTACTTC. Translation: CASSFGQGASETQYF.

V usage is TRBV11-2 and J usage is TRBJ2-7, with TRBD2 identical over 8 bases. Germline CDR1 reads SGHAT; CDR2 reads FQNNGV. V lost 1 base and J lost 2; bases outside the gene matches: 1. CDR3 length: 14 amino acids. The CDR3 loop reads CASSLVGLAYEQYF. The CDR3 region has the DNA TGTGCCAGCAGCTTAGTGGGACTAGCCTACGAGCAGTACTTC.

The chain recombines TRBV19 with TRBJ2-1; D perhaps matches TRBD2 (7 bases). The V end lost 6 bases, the J end lost 5 bases, and 20 bases lay between the germline ends. The CDR3 is 16 amino acids. The germline V gene encodes CDR1 LNHDA and CDR2 SQIVND (reference sequence). CDR3 sequence: CASRDPRGGADNEQFF. For the CDR3, the DNA is TGTGCCAGTAGGGATCCCAGAGGGGGGGCGGACAATGAGCAGTTCTTC.

CDR3 residues: CASSGIAGGFSSYNEQFF. The CDR3 nucleotides read TGTGCCAGCAGCGGGATAGCGGGGGGCTTTAGCTCCTACAATGAGCAGTTCTTC. The chain has TRBV9 and TRBJ2-1, with 10 bases lining up with TRBD2. V shed 3 bases, J shed 0 bases, and the junction held 9 bases outside the gene matches. Germline CDR1 reads SGDLS; CDR2 reads YYNGEE. The CDR3 sequence is 18 residues long.

The genes are TRBV6-1 and TRBJ2-4, with D unclear. This CDR3 has 15 amino acids. Trimming cost V 2 bases and J 2 bases, with 10 bases left between them. Germline V gives CDR1 MNHNS, CDR2 SASEGT. The CDR3: CASSEMAVSKNIQYF. CDR3 nucleotide sequence: TGTGCCAGCAGTGAAATGGCCGTTTCCAAAAACATTCAGTACTTC.

This chain connects TRBV6-1 to TRBJ2-6; D remains ambiguous. The CDR3 extends over 14 amino acids. Per germline, CDR1 MNHNS and CDR2 SASEGT. V lost 3 bases and J 2 bases, leaving 5 bases between the germline ends. In DNA form, the CDR3 reads TGTGCCAGCAGTGATTTAGCTGGGGCCAACGTCCTGACTTTC. This codes for CASSDLAGANVLTF.

In its sample, this clone was seen once. The sample contains more than one DNA sequence encoding this CDR3. The chain employs TRBV2 and TRBJ2-7; 8 positions agree with TRBD1. This CDR3 is 15 amino acids long. The germline CDR1 and CDR2 sequences are SNHLY and FYNNEI. Trimming removed 7 bases from V and 2 bases from J; junction bases left unmatched: 10. The CDR3: CASTSPTDRAYEQYF. The CDR3 DNA reads as TGTGCCAGCACCTCACCGACGGACAGGGCCTACGAGCAGTACTTC. Full variable domain (missing parts from reference TRBV2 and TRBJ2-7): EPEVTQTPSHQVTQMGQEVILRCVPISNHLYFYWYRQILGQKVEFLVSFYNNEISEKSEIFDDQFSVERPDGSNFTLKIRSTKLEDSAMYFCASTSPTDRAYEQYFGPGTRLTVT.